The table lists the clone carrying this TCR beta chain with many counts. Antigen unknown. V lost 1 base, J lost 4 bases, and 9 bases stayed unmatched. Germline V gene data show CDR1 as DFQATT and CDR2 as SNEGSKA (reference sequence). The CDR3 spans 17 residues. This sample stems from a study of identical twins. Template switching created a universal primer site, and the cDNA included unique molecular identifiers. From the 5' RACE reads, TCRdb called clonotypes with MiXCR, one entry per CDR3 protein. The sample has roughly 540,000 distinct CDR3 sequences; 20% to 25% are singletons. Overall study results and limits: Invariant MAIT and iNKT cells could partly confound zero-insertion analyses.

The same data also contributed to another study, on T cells expressing NK-cell markers. According to that study: The CD3+CD56-NKG2C+ fraction was also led by these clonotypes in a handful of donors.

Sequenced input: CD4+ T cells sorted from blood. This clonotype was obtained from a woman aged 18-29 years in good health. J is TRBJ2-3 and V is TRBV20-1, with TRBD2 identical over 12 bases. In DNA, the CDR3 is TGCAGTGCTAGAGGGGCGAGACTAGCGGGAGTTGCAGATACGCAGTATTTT. Amino acid sequence: CSARGARLAGVADTQYF.